These 11 T cell receptor beta chains came from one sample sequenced in a study of long-term antiretroviral therapy in people with HIV. The immunoSEQ assay was v3.0, run at survey level. Here immunoSEQ multiplex PCR was the method, and the copy in TCRdb shows in-frame clones only, minus some. This table has 35,000 to 45,000 clones, about four fifths appearing once. The material was unsorted PBMCs, obtained 0.3 years after starting antiretroviral therapy. The receptors were gathered from a man younger than 30 with HIV.

The V gene is TRBV30, the J gene TRBJ2-1; a weak D match, TRBD1 (5 bases). Trimming left V 7 bases short and J 10 bases short, with 17 bases between. Germline CDR1 is GTSNPN and CDR2 is SVGIG (reference sequence). This CDR3 contains 12 residues. The CDR3 sequence: CAFAQTGWEQFF. CDR3 DNA sequence: TGTGCCTTCGCTCAAACAGGCTGGGAGCAGTTCTTC.

This sequence joins TRBV2 and TRBJ1-1; D is undetermined. The germline CDR1 and CDR2 sequences are SNHLY and FYNNEI. This CDR3 region has 12 residues. V was clipped by 4 bases and J by 9 bases, with 12 bases between them. The CDR3 nucleotides read TGTGCCAGCAGTGGGCCGCCCCGTCAAGCTTTCTTT. Encoded protein: CASSGPPRQAFF.

This chain's CDR3 is CASSPTVLRTGGTYEQYF. Here the CDR3 DNA reads TGTGCCAGCTCACCTACTGTCTTACGGACAGGGGGAACCTACGAGCAGTACTTC. The V gene is TRBV18, the J gene TRBJ2-7; TRBD1 aligns across 10 bases. V was clipped by 3 bases and J by 2 bases; unmatched bases: 13. The CDR3 spans 18 residues. Germline V CDR1 and CDR2: KGHSH, LQKENI. Filled out from reference TRBV18 and TRBJ2-7, the complete variable domain reads NAGVMQNPRHLVRRRGQEARLRCSPMKGHSHVYWYRQLPEEGLKFMVYLQKENIIDESGMPKERFSAEFPKEGPSILRIQQVVRGDSAAYFCASSPTVLRTGGTYEQYFGPGTRLTVT.

The chain couples TRBV4-1 to TRBJ1-2; perhaps TRBD1 as D (5 bases). V gave up 3 bases and J gave up 8 bases, with 19 bases separating them. Germline V gene data show CDR1 as MGHRA and CDR2 as YSYEKL. The CDR3 runs to 15 residues. As DNA, the CDR3 is TGCGCCAGCAGCCAGGGGACGGCCCTAAGGAACGGCTACACCTTC. This gives the protein CASSQGTALRNGYTF.

This chain uses TRBV30 with TRBJ1-3; D gene ambiguous. The CDR3 consists of 16 residues. Germline loops: CDR1 GTSNPN, CDR2 SVGIG (reference sequence). V was clipped by 3 bases and J by 0 bases, with 15 bases between them. The CDR3: CAWSRPGSHSGNTIYF. The CDR3 DNA is TGTGCCTGGAGCCGCCCCGGATCACACTCTGGAAACACCATATATTTT.

This rearrangement joins TRBV7-8 to TRBJ2-2; unclear D gene. Germline-derived CDR1 and CDR2 are SGHVS and FQNEAQ. V dropped 6 bases and J dropped 8 bases, with 10 bases sitting between them. The CDR3 loop spans 12 amino acids. DNA of the CDR3: TGTGCCAGCAGGTCTACTGGGGGGGAGCTGTTTTTT. It yields the protein CASRSTGGELFF.

V is TRBV4-3 and J is TRBJ1-4; D call uncertain. The length of the CDR3 is 16 residues. Looked up from germline, CDR1 is LGHNA and CDR2 is YSLEER. V shed 4 bases and J shed 3 bases, with 15 bases lying between them. This CDR3 reads CASSPKSEQPNEKLFF. The CDR3 nucleotides read TGCGCCAGCAGCCCCAAGTCGGAACAGCCTAATGAAAAACTGTTTTTT.

V and J are TRBV9 and TRBJ1-1, with a tentative D call TRBD1 (6 bases). Deletions cut 7 bases from V and 0 bases from J, with 13 bases between. This CDR3 is 14 amino acids long. Germline CDR1 SGDLS, CDR2 YYNGEE. The CDR3, as DNA: TGTGCCAGCCCTCAGACAGGCATGAACACTGAAGCTTTCTTT. It translates to CASPQTGMNTEAFF.

The genes are TRBV7-2 and TRBJ1-1, with D possibly TRBD1 on 5 matching bases. Germline lookup yields CDR1 SGHTA and CDR2 FQGNSA. Trimming stripped 1 base from V and 8 bases from J, with 14 bases between. CDR3 length: 14 amino acids. CDR3 residues: CASSLVAAGREAFF. CDR3 nucleotide sequence: TGTGCCAGCAGCTTAGTAGCTGCAGGGCGGGAAGCTTTCTTT. Looking up the rest from reference TRBV7-2 and TRBJ1-1 gives the full variable domain: GAGVSQSPSNKVTEKGKDVELRCDPISGHTALYWYRQSLGQGLEFLIYFQGNSAPDKSGLPSDRFSAERTGGSVSTLTIQRTQQEDSAVYLCASSLVAAGREAFFGQGTRLTVV.

The rearrangement uses TRBV4-1 and TRBJ2-1; 7 nucleotides align to TRBD1. This CDR3 contains 16 residues. Germline values: CDR1 MGHRA, CDR2 YSYEKL. With V trimmed by 1 base and J by 1 base, 4 bases remained unmatched. The CDR3 spells CASSQVLQGSYNEQFF. For the CDR3, the DNA is TGCGCCAGCAGCCAAGTATTACAGGGGTCCTACAATGAGCAGTTCTTC.

The V call is TRBV5-4, the J call TRBJ2-3; tentatively, D is TRBD1 (8 bases). This CDR3 is built from 13 residues. In germline, CDR1 is SGHNT, CDR2 YYREEE (reference sequence). The V gene lost 5 bases and the J gene lost 3 bases, with 10 bases spanning the gap. Here the CDR3 DNA reads TGTGCCAGCAGACAGGGGGGGACAGATACGCAGTATTTT. Translation: CASRQGGTDTQYF. Combining the CDR3 with reference TRBV5-4 and TRBJ2-3 gives the whole variable domain ETGVTQSPTHLIKTRGQQVTLRCSSQSGHNTVSWYQQALGQGPQFIFQYYREEENGRGNFPPRFSGLQFPNYSSELNVNALELDDSALYLCASRQGGTDTQYFGPGTRLTVL.